The sequence of this T cell receptor (beta chain) was determined in a study of T cells after yellow fever vaccination. This clonotype was counted a few times. Its specificity is not known. Conversion of TCR transcripts into cDNA relied on 5'RACE template switching, which added a universal primer site and UMIs. TCRdb ran MiXCR on the 5' RACE reads and lists one entry per CDR3 protein. The sample has about 240,000 distinct CDR3 sequences, about 7% seen once. V lost 1 base to trimming and J lost 4 bases, with 18 bases between them. The germline V gene has CDR1 SGHTA and CDR2 FQGNSA. This CDR3 region has 17 residues. Study conclusions and caveats: Subsequent to the booster, the majority of primary-vaccination clones reappeared (96% CD4, around 85% CD8). A secondary response was less intense yet reached its peak sooner, at day 5 versus 15.

Source: CD4+ T cells sorted from PBMCs, taken 15 days after the yellow fever booster vaccination. The TCR comes from a man aged 25 to 40 who received the YFV17D yellow fever vaccine. The rearrangement uses TRBV7-2 and TRBJ2-3, with D perhaps TRBD2 (6 bases). Here the CDR3 reads CASSLVVAGRGSDTQYF. The CDR3 DNA reads TGTGCCAGCAGCTTAGTCGTGGCGGGAAGAGGTTCAGATACGCAGTATTTT.